This TCR beta chain was found in a study of T cell responses to AZD1222 COVID-19 vaccine. To note about this clone: Antigen: not known.

The protocol was immunoSEQ multiplex PCR, while the TCRdb copy is restricted to in-frame clones and leaves out a portion. The table records under 150,000 clones, roughly 87% of them present only once. Findings of the study overall: The study sampled repertoires only after the peak T cell response. Baseline seropositivity occurred in only six AZD1222 recipients. Reportedly, nearly half the spike-specific TCRs target unmutated variant regions.

Germline CDR1 is SEHNR and CDR2 is FQNEAQ (reference sequence). V gave up 5 bases and J gave up 2 bases; unmatched junction bases: 1. The CDR3 sequence is 14 residues long. The receptor's source is an adult who received the AZD1222 COVID-19 vaccine. This chain connects TRBV7-9 to TRBJ2-7, with 12 nucleotides matching TRBD2. Sequencing used peripheral blood, obtained 28 days after the second AZD1222 dose. This CDR3 is CASSPSGGAYEQYF. In DNA, the CDR3 is TGTGCCAGCAGCCCTAGCGGGGGGGCCTACGAGCAGTACTTC.